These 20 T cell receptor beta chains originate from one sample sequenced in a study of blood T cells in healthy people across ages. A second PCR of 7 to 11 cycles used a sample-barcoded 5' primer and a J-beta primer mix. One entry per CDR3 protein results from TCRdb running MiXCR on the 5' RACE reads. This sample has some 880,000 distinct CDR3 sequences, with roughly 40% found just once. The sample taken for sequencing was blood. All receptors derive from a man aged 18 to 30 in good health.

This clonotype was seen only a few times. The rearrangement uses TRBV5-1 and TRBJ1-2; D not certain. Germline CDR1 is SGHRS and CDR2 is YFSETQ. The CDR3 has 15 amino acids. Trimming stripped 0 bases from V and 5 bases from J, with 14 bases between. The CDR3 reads CASSLDLRVLYGYTF. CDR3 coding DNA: TGCGCCAGCAGCTTGGATCTCCGGGTGCTATATGGCTACACCTTC.

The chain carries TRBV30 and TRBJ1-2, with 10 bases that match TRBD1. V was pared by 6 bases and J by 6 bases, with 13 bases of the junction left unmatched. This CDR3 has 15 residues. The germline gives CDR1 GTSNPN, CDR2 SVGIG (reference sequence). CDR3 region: CACPLRGTGVDGYTF. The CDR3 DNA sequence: TGTGCCTGTCCTTTGAGAGGGACAGGGGTGGATGGCTACACCTTC. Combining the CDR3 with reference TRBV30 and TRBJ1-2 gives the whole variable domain SQTIHQWPATLVQPVGSPLSLECTVEGTSNPNLYWYRQAAGRGLQLLFYSVGIGQISSEVPQNLSASRPQDRQFILSSKKLLLSDSGFYLCACPLRGTGVDGYTFGSGTRLTVV.

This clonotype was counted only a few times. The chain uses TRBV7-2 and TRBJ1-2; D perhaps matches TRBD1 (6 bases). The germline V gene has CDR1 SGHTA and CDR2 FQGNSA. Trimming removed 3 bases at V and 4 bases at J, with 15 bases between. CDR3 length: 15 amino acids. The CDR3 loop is CASSLGGGLGYGYTF. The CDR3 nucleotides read TGTGCCAGCAGCTTGGGAGGGGGGTTAGGCTATGGCTACACCTTC.

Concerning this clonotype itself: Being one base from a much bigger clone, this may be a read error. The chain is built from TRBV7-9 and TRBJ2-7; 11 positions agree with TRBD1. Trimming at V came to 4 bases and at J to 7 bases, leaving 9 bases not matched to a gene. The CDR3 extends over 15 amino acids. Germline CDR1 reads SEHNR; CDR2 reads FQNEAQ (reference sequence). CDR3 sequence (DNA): TGTGCCAGCAGCTCTGGACAGGGGGCGTACAATGAGCAGTACTTC. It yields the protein CASSSGQGAYNEQYF.

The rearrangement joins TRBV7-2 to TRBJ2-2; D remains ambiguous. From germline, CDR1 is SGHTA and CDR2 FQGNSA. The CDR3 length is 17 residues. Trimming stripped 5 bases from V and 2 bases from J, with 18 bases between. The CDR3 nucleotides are TGTGCCAGCAGCACCCAAGGGAATTTGGGCAACACCGGGGAGCTGTTTTTT. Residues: CASSTQGNLGNTGELFF. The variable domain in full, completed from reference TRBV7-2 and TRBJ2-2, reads GAGVSQSPSNKVTEKGKDVELRCDPISGHTALYWYRQSLGQGLEFLIYFQGNSAPDKSGLPSDRFSAERTGGSVSTLTIQRTQQEDSAVYLCASSTQGNLGNTGELFFGEGSRLTVL.

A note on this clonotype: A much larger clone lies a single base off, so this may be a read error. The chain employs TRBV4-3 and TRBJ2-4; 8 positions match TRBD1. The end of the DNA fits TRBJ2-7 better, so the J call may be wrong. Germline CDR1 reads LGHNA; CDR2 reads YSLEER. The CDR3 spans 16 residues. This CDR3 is CTSSQDRETGDYEQYF. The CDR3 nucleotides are TGCACCAGCAGCCAAGATCGCGAGACAGGGGACTACGAGCAGTACTTC.

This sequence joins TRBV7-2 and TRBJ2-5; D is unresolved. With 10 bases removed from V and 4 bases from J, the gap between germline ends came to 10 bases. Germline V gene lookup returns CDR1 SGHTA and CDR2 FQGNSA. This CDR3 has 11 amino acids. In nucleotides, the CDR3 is TGTGCCACCTTGTCGGGAGAGACCCAGTACTTC. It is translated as CATLSGETQYF.

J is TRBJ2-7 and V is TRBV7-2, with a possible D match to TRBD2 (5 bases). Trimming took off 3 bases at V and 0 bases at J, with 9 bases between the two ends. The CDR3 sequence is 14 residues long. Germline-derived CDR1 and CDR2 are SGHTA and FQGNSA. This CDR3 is CASSFAGNSYEQYF. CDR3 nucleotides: TGTGCCAGCAGCTTTGCCGGGAACTCCTACGAGCAGTACTTC.

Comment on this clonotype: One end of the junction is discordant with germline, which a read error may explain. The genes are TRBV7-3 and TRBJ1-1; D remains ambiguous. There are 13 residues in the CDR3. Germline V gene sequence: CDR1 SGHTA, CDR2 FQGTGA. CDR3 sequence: CTSSPSQKAEAFF. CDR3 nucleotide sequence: TGTACCAGCAGCCCATCCCAGAAGGCTGAAGCTTTCTTT.

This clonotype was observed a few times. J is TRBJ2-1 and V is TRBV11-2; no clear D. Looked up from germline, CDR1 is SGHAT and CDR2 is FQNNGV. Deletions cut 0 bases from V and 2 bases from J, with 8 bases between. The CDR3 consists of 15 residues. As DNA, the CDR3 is TGTGCCAGCAGCTTAGAGCAGTTTACCTACAATGAGCAGTTCTTC. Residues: CASSLEQFTYNEQFF.

CDR3 amino acids: CASSPNVGNQEKLFF. CDR3 nucleotide sequence: TGTGCCAGCTCACCAAATGTGGGGAACCAGGAAAAACTGTTTTTT. J is TRBJ1-4 and V is TRBV18, with D uncertain. The CDR3 is 15 amino acids. V dropped 2 bases and J dropped 8 bases, with 15 bases sitting between them. The V gene's germline CDR1 is KGHSH and CDR2 LQKENI.

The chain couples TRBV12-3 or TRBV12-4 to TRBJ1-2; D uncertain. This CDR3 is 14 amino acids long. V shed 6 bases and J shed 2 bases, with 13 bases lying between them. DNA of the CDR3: TGTGCCAGCAGAGGTGGGAAGGTAAACTATGGCTACACCTTC. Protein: CASRGGKVNYGYTF.

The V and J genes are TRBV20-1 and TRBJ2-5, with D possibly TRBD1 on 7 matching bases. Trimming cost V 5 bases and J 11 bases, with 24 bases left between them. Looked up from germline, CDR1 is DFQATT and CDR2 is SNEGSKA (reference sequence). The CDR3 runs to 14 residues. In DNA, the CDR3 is TGCAGTGCTTCCGGGACAGCGGGCTACAATGAGCAGTACTTC. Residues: CSASGTAGYNEQYF.

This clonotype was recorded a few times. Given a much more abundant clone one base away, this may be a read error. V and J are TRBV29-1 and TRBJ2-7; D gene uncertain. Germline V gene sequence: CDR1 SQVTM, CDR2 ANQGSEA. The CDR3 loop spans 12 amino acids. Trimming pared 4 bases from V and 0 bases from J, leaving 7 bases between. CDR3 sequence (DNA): TGCAGCGTTGGGGCCGACTCCTACGAGCAGTACTTC. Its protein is CSVGADSYEQYF.

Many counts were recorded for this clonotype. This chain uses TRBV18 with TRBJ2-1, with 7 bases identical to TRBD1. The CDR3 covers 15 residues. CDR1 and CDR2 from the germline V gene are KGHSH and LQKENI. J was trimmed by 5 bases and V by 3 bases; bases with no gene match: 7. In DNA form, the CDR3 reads TGTGCCAGCTCACCCCCGGGACAGTTCAACAATGAGCAGTTCTTC. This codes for CASSPPGQFNNEQFF.

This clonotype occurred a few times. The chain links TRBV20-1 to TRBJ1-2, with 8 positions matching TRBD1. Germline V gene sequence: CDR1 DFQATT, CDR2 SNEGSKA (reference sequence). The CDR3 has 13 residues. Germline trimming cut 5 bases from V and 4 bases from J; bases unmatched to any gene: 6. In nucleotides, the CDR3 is TGCAGTGCTTCCGAGGACAGGGCCTATGGCTACACCTTC. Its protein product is CSASEDRAYGYTF.

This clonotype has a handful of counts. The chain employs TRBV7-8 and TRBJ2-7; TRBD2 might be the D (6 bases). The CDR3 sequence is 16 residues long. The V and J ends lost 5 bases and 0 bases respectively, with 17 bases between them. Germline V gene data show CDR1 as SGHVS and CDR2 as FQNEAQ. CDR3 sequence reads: CASSLPRDSSSYEQYF. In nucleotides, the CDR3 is TGTGCCAGCAGCCTTCCCCGGGACTCTAGCTCCTACGAGCAGTACTTC.

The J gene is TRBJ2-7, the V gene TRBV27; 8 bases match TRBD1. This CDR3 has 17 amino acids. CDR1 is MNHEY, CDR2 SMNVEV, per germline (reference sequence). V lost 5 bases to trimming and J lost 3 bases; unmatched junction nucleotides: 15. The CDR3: CASSGRRGTGGGYEQYF. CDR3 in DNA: TGTGCCAGCAGTGGTCGCAGGGGAACAGGGGGAGGCTACGAGCAGTACTTC.

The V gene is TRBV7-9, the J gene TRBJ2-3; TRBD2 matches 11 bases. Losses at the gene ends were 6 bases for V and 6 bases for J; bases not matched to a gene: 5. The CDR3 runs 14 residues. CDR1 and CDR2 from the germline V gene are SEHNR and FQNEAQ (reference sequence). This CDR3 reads CASSPSGGRDTQYF. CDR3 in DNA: TGTGCCAGCAGTCCTAGCGGGGGGCGCGATACGCAGTATTTT. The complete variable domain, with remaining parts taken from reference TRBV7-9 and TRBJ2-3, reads DTGVSQNPRHKITKRGQNVTFRCDPISEHNRLYWYRQTLGQGPEFLTYFQNEAQLEKSRLLSDRFSAERPKGSFSTLEIQRTEQGDSAMYLCASSPSGGRDTQYFGPGTRLTVL.

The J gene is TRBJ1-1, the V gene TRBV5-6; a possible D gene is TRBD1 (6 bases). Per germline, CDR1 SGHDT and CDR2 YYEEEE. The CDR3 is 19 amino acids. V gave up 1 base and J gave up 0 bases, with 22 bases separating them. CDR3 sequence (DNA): TGTGCCAGCAGCTTGCGTCCCTGGGGGGCAAACCCCATGAACACTGAAGCTTTCTTT. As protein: CASSLRPWGANPMNTEAFF.